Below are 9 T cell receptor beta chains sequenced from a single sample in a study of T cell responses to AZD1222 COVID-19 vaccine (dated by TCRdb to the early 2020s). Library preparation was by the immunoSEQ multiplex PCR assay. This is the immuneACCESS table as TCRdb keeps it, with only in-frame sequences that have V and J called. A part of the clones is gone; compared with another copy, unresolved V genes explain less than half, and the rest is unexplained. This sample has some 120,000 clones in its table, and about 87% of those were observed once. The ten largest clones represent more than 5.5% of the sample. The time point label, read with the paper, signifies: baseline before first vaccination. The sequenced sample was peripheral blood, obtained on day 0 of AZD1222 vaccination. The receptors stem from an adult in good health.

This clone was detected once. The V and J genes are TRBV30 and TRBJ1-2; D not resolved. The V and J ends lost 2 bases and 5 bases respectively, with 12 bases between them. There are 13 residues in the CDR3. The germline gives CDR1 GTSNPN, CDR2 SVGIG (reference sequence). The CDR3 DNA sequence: TGTGCCTGGAGTATACAGTATCAATATGGCTACACCTTC. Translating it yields CAWSIQYQYGYTF.

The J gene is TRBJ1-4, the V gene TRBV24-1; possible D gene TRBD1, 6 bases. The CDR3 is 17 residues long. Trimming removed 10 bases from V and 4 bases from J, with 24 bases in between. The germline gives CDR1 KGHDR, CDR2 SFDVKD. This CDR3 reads CATPLRQAQLINEKLFF. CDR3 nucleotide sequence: TGTGCCACTCCTCTACGACAGGCTCAACTGATTAATGAAAAACTGTTTTTT.

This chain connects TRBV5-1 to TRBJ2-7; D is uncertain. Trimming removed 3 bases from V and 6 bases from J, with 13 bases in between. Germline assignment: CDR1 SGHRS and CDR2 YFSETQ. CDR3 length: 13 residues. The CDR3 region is CASSSGRVGEQYF. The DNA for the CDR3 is TGCGCCAGCAGCTCAGGCCGGGTGGGCGAGCAGTACTTC.

Here the CDR3 DNA reads TGTGCCTGGAGTCGGACCTACGAGCAGTACTTC. Translation gives CAWSRTYEQYF. The chain combines TRBV30 with TRBJ2-7; no clear D gene. The V gene lost 2 bases and the J gene lost 2 bases, with 4 bases spanning the gap. This CDR3 has 11 residues. CDR1 GTSNPN and CDR2 SVGIG come from the germline V gene (reference sequence). The full variable domain, its missing parts supplied by reference TRBV30 and TRBJ2-7, is SQTIHQWPATLVQPVGSPLSLECTVEGTSNPNLYWYRQAAGRGLQLLFYSVGIGQISSEVPQNLSASRPQDRQFILSSKKLLLSDSGFYLCAWSRTYEQYFGPGTRLTVT.

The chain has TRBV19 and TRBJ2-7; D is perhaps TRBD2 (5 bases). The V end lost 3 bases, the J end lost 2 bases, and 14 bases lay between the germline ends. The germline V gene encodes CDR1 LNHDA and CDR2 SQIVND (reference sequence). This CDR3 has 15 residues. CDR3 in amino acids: CASSIERGRPYEQYF. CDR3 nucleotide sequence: TGTGCCAGTAGTATCGAACGCGGGCGGCCCTACGAGCAGTACTTC.

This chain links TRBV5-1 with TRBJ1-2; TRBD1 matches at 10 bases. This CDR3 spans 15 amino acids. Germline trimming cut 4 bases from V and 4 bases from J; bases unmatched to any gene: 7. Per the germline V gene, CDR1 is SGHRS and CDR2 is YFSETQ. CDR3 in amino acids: CASSEFGQGGYGYTF. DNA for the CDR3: TGCGCCAGCAGCGAATTCGGACAGGGGGGCTATGGCTACACCTTC.

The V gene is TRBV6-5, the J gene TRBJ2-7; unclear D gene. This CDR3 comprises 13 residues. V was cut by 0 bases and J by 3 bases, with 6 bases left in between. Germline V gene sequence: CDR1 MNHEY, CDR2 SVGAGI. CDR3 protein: CASSYSRSYEQYF. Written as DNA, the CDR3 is TGTGCCAGCAGTTACTCCCGCAGCTACGAGCAGTACTTC.

The CDR3 nucleotides read TGTGCCAGCACTTTCGTGGGGGGGGGCACTGAAGCTTTCTTT. Translation gives CASTFVGGGTEAFF. The rearrangement joins TRBV11-2 to TRBJ1-1; a weak D match, TRBD1 (5 bases). V was clipped by 7 bases and J by 4 bases, with 16 bases between them. CDR3 size: 14 residues. Germline V lookup: CDR1 SGHAT, CDR2 FQNNGV.

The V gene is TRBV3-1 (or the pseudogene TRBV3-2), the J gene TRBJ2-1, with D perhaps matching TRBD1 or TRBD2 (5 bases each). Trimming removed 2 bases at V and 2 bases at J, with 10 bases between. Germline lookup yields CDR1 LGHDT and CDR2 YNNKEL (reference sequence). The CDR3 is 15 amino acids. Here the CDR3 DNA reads TGTGCCAGCAGCCAATTAGGGACCCCCTACAATGAGCAGTTCTTC. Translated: CASSQLGTPYNEQFF.